This TCR beta chain was profiled in a study of blood T cell repertoires in COVID-19. Study details: Sources were T cells, B-cell-depleted T cells, or PBMCs; the material itself was cDNA or gDNA.

There are 15 residues in the CDR3. CDR1 and CDR2 (germline): SGHVS, FNYEAQ. V shed 2 bases and J 0 bases; nucleotides not matched to a gene: 1. Generated by immunoSEQ multiplex PCR, the TCRdb table keeps only in-frame clones and is missing some. The table lists over 85,000 clones, approximately 90% of them singletons, with 4% to 4.5% in the top ten. Seattle patients were enrolled while actively infected and followed longitudinally. The specimen was peripheral blood. J is TRBJ1-3 and V is TRBV7-6, with 7 bases identical to TRBD1. The origin of this receptor is a human donor with COVID-19, enrolled during active disease. The donor label of this sample is uncertain. CDR3 nucleotide sequence: TGTGCCAGCAGCTTATGGGACAGCTCTGGAAACACCATATATTTT. This translates into CASSLWDSSGNTIYF. Full variable domain (remainder filled in from reference TRBV7-6 and TRBJ1-3): GAGVSQSPRYKVTKRGQDVALRCDPISGHVSLYWYRQALGQGPEFLTYFNYEAQQDKSGLPNDRFSAERPEGSISTLTIQRTEQRDSAMYRCASSLWDSSGNTIYFGEGSWLTVV.